The 18 T cell receptor beta chains given below trace back to one sample, sequenced in a study of T cell changes during pregnancy in multiple sclerosis. The protocol was immunoSEQ multiplex PCR, while the TCRdb copy is restricted to in-frame clones and leaves out a portion. The sample has 64,000 or so clones, around 92% seen once. Sample: peripheral blood, taken in the first trimester of pregnancy. Source of these receptors: a female donor with multiple sclerosis, enrolled in a pregnancy study.

This clone was recorded a few times. The chain joins TRBV29-1 to TRBJ2-7, with 11 bases aligning to TRBD2. This CDR3 has 15 amino acids. Trimming removed 3 bases from V and 4 bases from J; junction bases left unmatched: 8. CDR1 SQVTM and CDR2 ANQGSEA come from the germline V gene. CDR3 in DNA: TGCAGCGTTGATGGGGGGACTAGCGGCATATACGAGCAGTACTTC. Translated, it gives CSVDGGTSGIYEQYF.

Details on this clone: The germline gene is not matched at one end of the junction; a read error may be the cause. V usage is TRBV7-2 and J usage is TRBJ2-7; possibly TRBD2 for D (6 bases). Germline values: CDR1 SGHTA, CDR2 FQGNSA. This CDR3 has 13 amino acids. The CDR3 protein is CASRPIADSTIFF. The DNA of the CDR3 is TGTGCCAGCAGACCGATAGCGGACTCGACTATTTTCTTC.

The rearrangement joins TRBV6-1 to TRBJ1-5, with 7 bases matching TRBD1. CDR1 and CDR2 (germline): MNHNS, SASEGT. V dropped 5 bases and J dropped 0; count of bases not matched to a gene: 4. The CDR3 length is 15 residues. The CDR3 here is CASSKTGNSNQPQHF. The CDR3 DNA reads as TGTGCCAGCAGTAAGACAGGGAATAGCAATCAGCCCCAGCATTTT.

This clone was counted a single time. The J gene is TRBJ1-3, the V gene TRBV9; D is unclear. CDR3 length: 14 amino acids. V was trimmed by 0 bases and J by 2 bases, leaving 6 bases between them. The germline gives CDR1 SGDLS, CDR2 YYNGEE. In nucleotides, the CDR3 is TGTGCCAGCAGCGTAGGAGGTACTGGAAACACCATATATTTT. Its translation is CASSVGGTGNTIYF. The full variable domain, with the rest looked up from reference TRBV9 and TRBJ1-3, is DSGVTQTPKHLITATGQRVTLRCSPRSGDLSVYWYQQSLDQGLQFLIQYYNGEERAKGNILERFSAQQFPDLHSELNLSSLELGDSALYFCASSVGGTGNTIYFGEGSWLTVV.

This rearrangement joins TRBV25-1 to TRBJ1-3; TRBD1 is a possible D gene (5 bases). Germline V gene data show CDR1 as MGHDK and CDR2 as SYGVNS. CDR3 size: 15 residues. Trimming shortened V by 5 bases and J by 0 bases, and 11 bases separated the two germline ends. CDR3 nucleotides: TGTGCCAGCAGTTCCTCAGGGAACTCTGGAAACACCATATATTTT. It encodes CASSSSGNSGNTIYF.

This clone was detected only once. V is TRBV7-3 and J is TRBJ2-2; tentatively, D is TRBD2 (5 bases). From germline, CDR1 is SGHTA and CDR2 FQGTGA. The CDR3 has 13 residues. V lost 6 bases and J lost 6, with 11 bases in between. DNA of the CDR3: TGTGCCAGCAGTCCCGAGGGTTCCGGGGAGCTGTTTTTT. Translation: CASSPEGSGELFF.

This chain connects TRBV7-9 to TRBJ2-2, with 9 bases lining up with TRBD2. CDR3 length: 15 residues. V lost 11 bases and J lost 6; bases outside the gene matches: 13. The V gene's germline CDR1 is SEHNR and CDR2 FQNEAQ (reference sequence). The CDR3 is CAVTAQREVAGELFF. As DNA, the CDR3 is TGTGCCGTCACAGCCCAGCGGGAGGTAGCCGGGGAGCTGTTTTTT.

The rearrangement joins TRBV6-1 to TRBJ1-2; TRBD1 matches 8 bases. The germline V gene has CDR1 MNHNS and CDR2 SASEGT. V trimming: 3 bases; J trimming: 6 bases; junction bases outside the gene matches: 12. The CDR3 has 16 residues. Written as DNA, the CDR3 is TGTGCCAGCAGTGAGCTTGTGGGACAGGATTTAAATGGCTACACCTTC. This encodes CASSELVGQDLNGYTF.

J is TRBJ2-3 and V is TRBV27; a possible D gene is TRBD2 (6 bases). With 4 bases removed from V and 3 bases from J, the gap between germline ends came to 8 bases. Germline CDR1 is MNHEY and CDR2 is SMNVEV (reference sequence). This CDR3 region has 13 residues. The CDR3 DNA follows: TGTGCCAGCAGTTCGGACTATACAGATACGCAGTATTTT. Amino acids: CASSSDYTDTQYF.

V usage is TRBV27 and J usage is TRBJ1-1; a possible D gene is TRBD1 (5 bases). CDR3 length: 15 amino acids. Trimming cost V 8 bases and J 1 base, with 17 bases left between them. Germline CDR1 reads MNHEY; CDR2 reads SMNVEV (reference sequence). The CDR3 protein is CASYPRTNRNTEAFF. The CDR3 DNA reads TGTGCCAGCTATCCTAGGACAAATAGGAACACTGAAGCTTTCTTT.

Note on this clone: Within the sample, other DNA sequences also encode this same CDR3. The CDR3 protein is CASSSGQPQHF. The CDR3 nucleotides are TGTGCCAGTAGTTCGGGGCAGCCCCAGCATTTT. The V and J genes are TRBV19 and TRBJ1-5; D gene ambiguous. Germline V CDR1 and CDR2: LNHDA, SQIVND (reference sequence). This CDR3 comprises 11 residues. With 5 bases removed from V and 7 bases from J, the gap between germline ends came to 6 bases.

This chain links TRBV11-2 with TRBJ2-7, with 15 bases that match TRBD2. V lost 2 bases and J lost 2; bases outside the gene matches: 4. From germline, CDR1 is SGHAT and CDR2 FQNNGV. The CDR3 totals 17 residues. In DNA form, the CDR3 reads TGTGCCAGCAGCTTACAGGGACTAGCGGGAGGCCCCTACGAGCAGTACTTC. This encodes CASSLQGLAGGPYEQYF. The whole variable domain, remainder taken from reference TRBV11-2 and TRBJ2-7, is EAGVAQSPRYKIIEKRQSVAFWCNPISGHATLYWYQQILGQGPKLLIQFQNNGVVDDSQLPKDRFSAERLKGVDSTLKIQPAKLEDSAVYLCASSLQGLAGGPYEQYFGPGTRLTVT.

The chain links TRBV28 to TRBJ2-6, with 8 bases aligning to TRBD1. Germline lookup yields CDR1 MDHEN and CDR2 SYDVKM. CDR3 length equals 16 residues. V was clipped by 5 bases and J by 0 bases; unmatched bases: 3. The chain's CDR3 is CASSPGQVSGANVLTF. The CDR3 DNA reads TGTGCCAGCAGTCCGGGACAGGTCTCTGGGGCCAACGTCCTGACTTTC.

This chain uses TRBV2 with TRBJ2-7; the D gene is possibly TRBD1 (6 bases). Trimming stripped 6 bases from V and 5 bases from J, with 11 bases between. The CDR3 length is 12 residues. CDR1 and CDR2 (germline): SNHLY, FYNNEI. The CDR3, as DNA: TGTGCCAGCAGGTTATGGGACAACGAGCAGTACTTC. Its protein is CASRLWDNEQYF.

The rearrangement links TRBV19 to TRBJ2-2, with TRBD2 matching over 11 bases. This CDR3 spans 16 amino acids. Per the germline V gene, CDR1 is LNHDA and CDR2 is SQIVND (reference sequence). V lost 4 bases, J lost 7 bases, and 8 bases stayed unmatched. CDR3 in DNA: TGTGCCAGTAGTAGGGTAGCGGGAGGGCCGAACGGGGAGCTGTTTTTT. Translated, it gives CASSRVAGGPNGELFF. The full variable domain, with the rest looked up from reference TRBV19 and TRBJ2-2, is DGGITQSPKYLFRKEGQNVTLSCEQNLNHDAMYWYRQDPGQGLRLIYYSQIVNDFQKGDIAEGYSVSREKKESFPLTVTSAQKNPTAFYLCASSRVAGGPNGELFFGEGSRLTVL.

The chain uses TRBV7-2 and TRBJ1-4, with D maybe TRBD1 (5 bases). In germline, CDR1 is SGHTA, CDR2 FQGNSA. The V and J ends lost 5 bases and 6 bases respectively, with 10 bases between them. The CDR3 runs to 13 residues. CDR3: CASSQDRHEKLFF. The CDR3, as DNA: TGTGCCAGCAGCCAAGACAGACATGAAAAACTGTTTTTT.

The chain combines TRBV6-5 with TRBJ2-3; 11 positions match TRBD2. The CDR3 loop spans 15 amino acids. The V gene's germline CDR1 is MNHEY and CDR2 SVGAGI. Trimming cost V 4 bases and J 4 bases; bases outside gene matches: 4. CDR3 residues: CASSSVAGGPDTQYF. For the CDR3, the DNA is TGTGCCAGCAGTTCCGTAGCGGGAGGGCCAGATACGCAGTATTTT.

The gene calls are TRBV12-5 and TRBJ1-1, with 7 positions matching TRBD1. The germline V gene encodes CDR1 LGHNT and CDR2 FRNRAP. The J segment lost 4 bases and the V segment lost 2 bases, leaving 1 base of the junction unmatched. CDR3 size: 13 residues. CDR3: CASGLPGGTEAFF. The CDR3 coding sequence is TGTGCTAGTGGTTTGCCAGGGGGCACTGAAGCTTTCTTT.